This is a list of T cell receptor beta chains from one sample in a study of T cell repertoires in aging, cancer and after chemotherapy. Each CDR3 protein gets one entry after TCRdb re-called the multiplex PCR reads with MiXCR. The top ten clones hold 7.5% to 10% of a sample with several thousand distinct CDR3 sequences, 30% of them seen once. The sample consisted of blood. The receptors stem from a human donor with a blood cancer. CDR3s include the opening cysteine and the closing phenylalanine or tryptophan. The D gene is left open where the match is weak. A row's size may be missing; if present it is once, few, many or a size class.

TRBV20-1,TRBD2,-,TRBJ2-7,CSALLAARDYEQYF,TGCAGTGCTTTACTAGCGGCTAGGGACTACGAGCAGTACTTC
TRBV13,TRBD1,medium-sized,TRBJ2-3,CASRTTGLWADTQYF,TGTGCCAGCAGAACGACAGGGTTATGGGCAGATACGCAGTATTTT
TRBV19,TRBD1,medium-sized,TRBJ2-7,CASSVTGGAGEQYF,TGTGCCAGTAGTGTCACAGGGGGCGCGGGCGAGCAGTACTTC
TRBV15,TRBD2,medium-sized,TRBJ2-1,CATRRSGDFYNEQFF,TGTGCCACCAGACGTAGCGGGGACTTCTACAATGAGCAGTTCTTC
TRBV7-9,-,-,TRBJ2-3,CASSLDGRSTDTQYF,TGTGCCAGCAGCTTAGATGGGCGCAGCACAGATACGCAGTATTTT
TRBV5-1,TRBD1,-,TRBJ2-7,CASSLGDRPSHEQYF,TGCGCCAGCAGCTTGGGGGACAGACCAAGCCACGAGCAGTACTTC
TRBV5-4,TRBD1,-,TRBJ2-7,CASSYTGVINEQYF,TGTGCCAGCAGTTATACAGGGGTAATTAACGAGCAGTACTTC
TRBV6-2/TRBV6-3,TRBD1,medium-sized,TRBJ2-3,CAIGQGSSHTDTQYF,TGTGCCATCGGACAGGGGTCCTCACACACAGATACGCAGTATTTT
TRBV7-9,TRBD2,once,TRBJ2-5,CASRQTSGGSEETQYF,TGTGCCAGCAGGCAGACTAGCGGGGGTTCTGAGGAGACCCAGTACTTC
TRBV10-3,TRBD1,-,TRBJ1-2,CAIATGERGGYTF,TGTGCCATCGCTACAGGGGAACGAGGTGGCTACACCTTC
TRBV11-3,-,-,TRBJ2-1,CASSPTGTPYNEQFF,TGTGCCAGCAGCCCGACCGGGACACCCTACAATGAGCAGTTCTTC
TRBV6-5,-,-,TRBJ1-1,CAGVYRGSSNTEAFF,TGTGCCGGAGTTTACCGGGGAAGTTCCAACACTGAAGCTTTCTTT
TRBV12-3/TRBV12-4,-,few,TRBJ1-6,CASSWSVPPLHF,TGTGCCAGCAGTTGGTCGGTGCCACCCCTCCACTTT
TRBV19,-,few,TRBJ1-4,CASWGGKLFF,TGTGCCAGCTGGGGGGGGAAACTGTTTTTT
TRBV6-1,-,-,TRBJ2-2,CASRVGEGAVGELFF,TGTGCCAGCAGGGTGGGGGAGGGGGCCGTCGGGGAGCTGTTTTTT
TRBV6-5,TRBD1,medium-sized,TRBJ2-2,CASTRTGGFGELFF,TGTGCCAGCACCAGGACAGGGGGCTTCGGGGAGCTGTTTTTT
TRBV5-6,-,few,TRBJ2-7,CASSAEGTVGYEQYF,TGCGCCAGCAGCGCCGAGGGGACTGTCGGCTACGAGCAGTACTTC
TRBV6-5,-,few,TRBJ1-2,CASSYETVGYTF,TGTGCCAGCAGTTACGAGACAGTGGGCTACACCTTC
TRBV30,-,large,TRBJ1-6,CAWARPGTSYNSPLHF,TGTGCCTGGGCTCGTCCGGGGACATCGTATAATTCACCCCTCCACTTT
TRBV5-4,TRBD2,few,TRBJ2-1,CASSLRSGGGGGEQFF,TGTGCCAGCAGCTTGCGTAGCGGGGGGGGCGGGGGAGAGCAGTTCTTC
TRBV6-2/TRBV6-3,-,-,TRBJ2-7,CASSPQRGLDEKYF,TGTGCCAGCTCACCACAGAGGGGACTCGACGAGAAGTACTTC
TRBV12-3/TRBV12-4,TRBD1,medium-sized,TRBJ2-2,CASSGHRGKNTGELFF,TGTGCCAGCAGTGGACACAGGGGTAAGAACACCGGGGAGCTGTTTTTT
TRBV29-1,-,medium-sized,TRBJ1-4,CSVEDMVAGEKLFF,TGCAGCGTTGAAGATATGGTCGCTGGCGAAAAACTGTTTTTT
TRBV6-5,-,few,TRBJ1-6,CASSYRTVETPLHF,TGTGCCAGCAGTTACAGGACCGTCGAAACACCCCTCCACTTT
TRBV18,-,-,TRBJ1-1,CASSKTQNTEAFF,TGTGCCAGCTCAAAGACACAGAACACTGAAGCTTTCTTT
TRBV7-9,-,medium-sized,TRBJ2-3,CASPTGGDTRDTQYF,TGTGCCAGCCCAACCGGCGGGGATACTCGAGATACGCAGTATTTT
TRBV5-3,TRBD2,once,TRBJ2-1,CARSYRLAGSIYNEQFF,TGTGCCAGAAGCTACCGACTAGCGGGGTCTATTTACAATGAGCAGTTCTTC
TRBV13,-,once,TRBJ2-7,CASSLRDFSYEQYF,TGTGCCAGCAGCCTCAGGGACTTCTCCTACGAGCAGTACTTC
TRBV5-6,-,-,TRBJ2-5,CASSLVGGQNSGETQYF,TGTGCCAGCAGCTTGGTTGGAGGGCAAAACTCAGGGGAGACCCAGTACTTC
TRBV30,-,-,TRBJ1-6,CAWNSPGRPHHF,TGTGCCTGGAACTCCCCGGGAAGACCGCACCACTTT
TRBV15,TRBD2,medium-sized,TRBJ2-1,CATSIRRGGYNEQFF,TGTGCCACCAGTATCAGGCGGGGGGGGTACAATGAGCAGTTCTTC
TRBV30,-,medium-sized,TRBJ2-2,CAWSAQRVGELFF,TGTGCCTGGAGTGCGCAGCGGGTCGGGGAGCTGTTTTTT
TRBV29-1,TRBD1,medium-sized,TRBJ2-7,CSVEPGQGYEQYF,TGCAGCGTTGAACCGGGACAGGGCTACGAGCAGTACTTC
TRBV5-4,TRBD1,few,TRBJ2-1,CASSRGQGSYNEQFF,TGTGCCAGCAGCCGTGGACAGGGTTCCTACAATGAGCAGTTCTTC
TRBV6-2/TRBV6-3,-,medium-sized,TRBJ2-1,CASSYTGFGNEQFF,TGTGCCAGCAGTTACACGGGGTTCGGCAATGAGCAGTTCTTC
TRBV6-2/TRBV6-3,-,few,TRBJ1-2,CASSYPGQSPYGYTF,TGTGCCAGCAGCTACCCTGGGCAGTCACCCTATGGCTACACCTTC
TRBV15,-,-,TRBJ1-2,CATSNRDGYGYTF,TGTGCCACCAGCAACCGGGACGGCTATGGCTACACCTTC
TRBV19,-,medium-sized,TRBJ1-2,CASSPETESGYTF,TGTGCCAGTAGTCCGGAGACTGAGTCGGGCTACACCTTC
TRBV6-5,-,medium-sized,TRBJ2-3,CASIDGTDTQYF,TGTGCCAGCATTGACGGCACAGATACGCAGTATTTT
TRBV7-6,-,-,TRBJ2-1,CASSYRYARNNEQFF,TGTGCCAGCAGCTACAGATATGCTAGGAACAATGAGCAGTTCTTC
TRBV5-1,-,-,TRBJ1-6,CASSLADRWDSPLHF,TGCGCCAGCAGCTTGGCCGACAGGTGGGATTCACCCCTCCACTTT
TRBV5-5,TRBD1,few,TRBJ1-6,CASNPTRAGGSPLHF,TGTGCCAGCAACCCAACTAGGGCAGGGGGATCACCCCTCCACTTT
TRBV11-3,-,-,TRBJ2-2,CASSSTEEVEGELFF,TGTGCCAGCAGCTCAACTGAGGAAGTGGAAGGGGAGCTGTTTTTT
TRBV6-6,-,medium-sized,TRBJ2-3,CASRPRAASTDTQYF,TGTGCCAGCAGACCAAGAGCGGCTAGCACAGATACGCAGTATTTT
TRBV6-1,-,few,TRBJ2-3,CASTSGAGTDTQYF,TGTGCCAGCACCTCCGGAGCCGGCACAGATACGCAGTATTTT
TRBV11-1,TRBD1,-,TRBJ2-7,CASSMGTGGYEQYF,TGTGCCAGCAGCATGGGGACAGGGGGCTACGAGCAGTACTTC
TRBV6-6,TRBD1,-,TRBJ1-1,CASILLGTGAFF,TGTGCCAGCATTCTACTAGGGACAGGAGCTTTCTTT
TRBV27,TRBD1,few,TRBJ1-1,CASSLTGGEGNTEAFF,TGTGCCAGCAGTTTGACAGGGGGCGAGGGGAACACTGAAGCTTTCTTT
TRBV6-5,-,medium-sized,TRBJ2-7,CASSYGAGLYF,TGTGCCAGCAGTTACGGGGCAGGGCTGTACTTC
TRBV11-3,-,medium-sized,TRBJ1-4,CASSLAGLANEKLFF,TGTGCCAGCAGCTTAGCGGGGCTTGCTAATGAAAAACTGTTTTTT